The clone carrying this T cell receptor beta chain came up a few times. The sample comes from a study of blood T cell repertoires in COVID-19. Study at large: Sites across the United States, Italy and Spain contributed samples from acute and convalescent COVID-19. T cells, B-cell-depleted T cells, or PBMCs supplied cDNA or gDNA.

The CDR3 has 14 amino acids. Germline CDR1 is SGHRS and CDR2 is YFSETQ. V lost 4 bases and J 1 base, leaving 11 bases between the germline ends. In the study's own analysis: Reference gene primer amplification gave estimated nucleated cell counts. Profiling relied on immunoSEQ multiplex PCR, and the TCRdb table lists in-frame clones only, not all of them. Clonal size and the V and J genes are those of that table, whereas D and trimming came from the DNA. The sample holds about 240,000 clones; more than 75% are singletons and the top ten take under 15%. This rearrangement joins TRBV5-1 to TRBJ1-1; D ambiguous. The clonotype comes from a woman aged 60-70 years with active or convalescent COVID-19. The sequenced sample consisted of peripheral blood. CDR3 coding DNA: TGCGCCAGCAGCCGTTGGCCAGGGAACACTGAAGCTTTCTTT. Translating gives CASSRWPGNTEAFF.